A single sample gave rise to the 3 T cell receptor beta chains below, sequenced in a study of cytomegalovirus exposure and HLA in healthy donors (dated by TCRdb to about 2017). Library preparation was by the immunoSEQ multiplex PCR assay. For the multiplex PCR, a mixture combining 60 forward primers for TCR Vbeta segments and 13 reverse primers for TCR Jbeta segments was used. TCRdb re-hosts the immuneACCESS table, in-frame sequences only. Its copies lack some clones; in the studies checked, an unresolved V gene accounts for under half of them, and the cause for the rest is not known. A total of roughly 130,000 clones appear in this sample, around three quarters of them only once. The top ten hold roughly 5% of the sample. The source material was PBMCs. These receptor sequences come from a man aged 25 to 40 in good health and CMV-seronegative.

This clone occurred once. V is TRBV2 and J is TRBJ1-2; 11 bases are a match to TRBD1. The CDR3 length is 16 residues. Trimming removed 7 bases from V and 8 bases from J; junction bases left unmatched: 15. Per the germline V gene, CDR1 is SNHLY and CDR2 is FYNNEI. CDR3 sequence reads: CASIARTGGSVGGYTF. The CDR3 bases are TGTGCCAGCATCGCCCGGACAGGGGGCAGTGTAGGGGGCTACACCTTC.

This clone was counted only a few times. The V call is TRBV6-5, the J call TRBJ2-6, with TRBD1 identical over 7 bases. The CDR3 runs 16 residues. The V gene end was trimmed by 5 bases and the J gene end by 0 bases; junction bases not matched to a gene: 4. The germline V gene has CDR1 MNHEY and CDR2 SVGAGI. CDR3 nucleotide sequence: TGTGCCAGCAGTAACTACAGGGGCTCTGGGGCCAACGTCCTGACTTTC. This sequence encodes CASSNYRGSGANVLTF.

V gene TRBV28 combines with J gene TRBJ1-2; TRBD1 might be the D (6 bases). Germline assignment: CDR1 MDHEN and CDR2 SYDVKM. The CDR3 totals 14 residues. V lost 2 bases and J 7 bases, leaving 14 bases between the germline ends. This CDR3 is CASSLQQGLFGYTF. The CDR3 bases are TGTGCCAGCAGTTTACAACAGGGTCTCTTTGGCTACACCTTC.